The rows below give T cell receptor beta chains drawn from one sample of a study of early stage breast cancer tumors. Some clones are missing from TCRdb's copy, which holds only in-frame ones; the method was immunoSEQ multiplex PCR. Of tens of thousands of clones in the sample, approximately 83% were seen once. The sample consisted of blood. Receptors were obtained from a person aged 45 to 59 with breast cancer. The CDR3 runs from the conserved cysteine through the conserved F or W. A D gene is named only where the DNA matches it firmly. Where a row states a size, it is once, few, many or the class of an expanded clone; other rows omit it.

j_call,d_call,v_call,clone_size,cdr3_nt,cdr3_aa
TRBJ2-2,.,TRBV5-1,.,TGCGCCAGCAGTTTGGGACCGGAGCGCACCGGGGAGCTGTTTTTT,CASSLGPERTGELFF
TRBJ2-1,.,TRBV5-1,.,TGCGCCAGCAGCTTGATAGAGCGGTCTGGAAATGAGCAGTTCTTC,CASSLIERSGNEQFF
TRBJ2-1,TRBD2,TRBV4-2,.,TGTGCCAGCAGCCAAGAGACTAGCGGGAACACCAATGAGCAGTTCTTC,CASSQETSGNTNEQFF
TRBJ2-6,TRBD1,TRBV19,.,TGTGCCAGTAGTATATACCCCCGGGACAGGGAGCTTCGGGCCAACGTCCTGACTTTC,CASSIYPRDRELRANVLTF
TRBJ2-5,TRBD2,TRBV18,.,TGTGCCAGCTCACCCTCGGGACTAGCGGGAGGTGAGACCCAGTACTTC,CASSPSGLAGGETQYF
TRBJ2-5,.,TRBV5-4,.,TGTGCCAGCGGCCGCCCCGGGGCTAGTCAAGAGACCCAGTACTTC,CASGRPGASQETQYF
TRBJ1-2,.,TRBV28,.,TGTGCCACCGCGTATAATGCAGCTAACTATGGCTACACCTTC,CATAYNAANYGYTF
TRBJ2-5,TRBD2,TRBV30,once,TGTGCCTGGAGTTTGGGGGGGAGCCGAACCCAGTACTTC,CAWSLGGSRTQYF
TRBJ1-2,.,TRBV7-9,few,TGTGCCAGCAGCTCCGGGACTGGCTACACCTTC,CASSSGTGYTF
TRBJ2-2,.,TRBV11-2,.,TGTGCCAGCAGCTTAAACACCGGGGAGCTGTTTTTT,CASSLNTGELFF
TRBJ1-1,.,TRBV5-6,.,TGTGCCAGCAGCATCGGGGTGAACACTGAAGCTTTCTTT,CASSIGVNTEAFF
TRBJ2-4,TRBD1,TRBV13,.,TGTGCCAGCAGCTCCCACAGGGGAGACTTGATAGGCAAAAACATTCAGTACTTC,CASSSHRGDLIGKNIQYF
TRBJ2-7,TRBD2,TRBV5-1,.,TGCGCCAGCAGCTTGGTTGCTAGCGGGATATCCTACGAGCAGTACTTC,CASSLVASGISYEQYF
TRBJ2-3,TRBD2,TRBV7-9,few,TGTGCCAGCAGCTCCGGGGTAGCGGGGGGCTTAGATACGCAGTATTTT,CASSSGVAGGLDTQYF
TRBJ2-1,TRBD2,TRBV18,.,TGTGCCAGCTCACCGCGGGGGGCTGTAATGAGTGAGCAGTTCTTC,CASSPRGAVMSEQFF